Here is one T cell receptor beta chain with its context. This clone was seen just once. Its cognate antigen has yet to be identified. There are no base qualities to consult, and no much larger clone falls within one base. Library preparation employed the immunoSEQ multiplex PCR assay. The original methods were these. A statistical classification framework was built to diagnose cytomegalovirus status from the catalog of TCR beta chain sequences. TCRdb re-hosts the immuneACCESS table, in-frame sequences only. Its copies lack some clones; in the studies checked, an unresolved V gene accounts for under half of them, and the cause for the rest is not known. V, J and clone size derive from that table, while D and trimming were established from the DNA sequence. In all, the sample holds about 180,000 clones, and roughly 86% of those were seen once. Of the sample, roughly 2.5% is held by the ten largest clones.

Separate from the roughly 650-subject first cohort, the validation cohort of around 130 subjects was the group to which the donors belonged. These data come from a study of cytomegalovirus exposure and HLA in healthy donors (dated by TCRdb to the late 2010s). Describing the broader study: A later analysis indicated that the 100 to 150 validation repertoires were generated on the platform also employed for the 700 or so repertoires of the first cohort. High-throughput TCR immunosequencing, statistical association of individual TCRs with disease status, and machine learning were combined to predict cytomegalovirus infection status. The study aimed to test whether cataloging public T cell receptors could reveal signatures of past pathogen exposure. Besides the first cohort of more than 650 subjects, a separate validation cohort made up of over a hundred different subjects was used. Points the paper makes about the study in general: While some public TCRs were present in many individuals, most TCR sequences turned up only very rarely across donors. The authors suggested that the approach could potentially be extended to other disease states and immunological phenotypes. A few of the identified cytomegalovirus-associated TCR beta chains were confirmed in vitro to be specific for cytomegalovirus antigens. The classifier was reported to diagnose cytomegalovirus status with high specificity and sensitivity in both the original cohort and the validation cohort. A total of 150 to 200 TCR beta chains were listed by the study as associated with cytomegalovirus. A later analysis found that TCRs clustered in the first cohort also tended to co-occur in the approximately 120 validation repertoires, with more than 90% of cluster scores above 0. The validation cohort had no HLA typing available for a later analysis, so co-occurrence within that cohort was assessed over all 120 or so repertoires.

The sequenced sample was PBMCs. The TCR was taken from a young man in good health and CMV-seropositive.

The CDR3: CASSTTLSSTAGELFF. In nucleotides, the sequence is TGCGCCAGCAGCACAACCCTTTCATCGACAGCCGGGGAGCTGTTTTTT. The chain was built from TRBV4-1 and TRBJ2-2; the D segment could be TRBD1, given 5 matching bases. The V end loses 5 bases and the J end loses 6 bases, and a stretch of 19 bases separates them. As encoded in the germline V gene, CDR1 is MGHRA while CDR2 is YSYEKL. Including cysteine and phenylalanine, the CDR3 has 16 amino acids. Just the 48-base CDR3 DNA is kept, in frame starting at base 1.